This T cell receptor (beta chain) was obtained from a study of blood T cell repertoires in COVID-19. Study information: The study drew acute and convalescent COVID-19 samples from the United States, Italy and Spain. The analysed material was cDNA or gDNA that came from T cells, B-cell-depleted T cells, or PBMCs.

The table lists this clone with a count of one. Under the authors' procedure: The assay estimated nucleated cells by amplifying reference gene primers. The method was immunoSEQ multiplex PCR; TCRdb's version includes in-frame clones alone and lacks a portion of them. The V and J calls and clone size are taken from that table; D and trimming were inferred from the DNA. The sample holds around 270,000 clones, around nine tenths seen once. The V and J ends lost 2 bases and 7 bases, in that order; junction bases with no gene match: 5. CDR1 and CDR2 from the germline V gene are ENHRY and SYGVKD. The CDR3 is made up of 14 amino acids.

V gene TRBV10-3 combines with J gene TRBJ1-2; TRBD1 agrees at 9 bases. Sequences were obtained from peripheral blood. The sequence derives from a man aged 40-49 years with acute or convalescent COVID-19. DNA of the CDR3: TGTGCCATCAGTGAGGTGGGACAGGGAGGTGGCTACACCTTC. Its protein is CAISEVGQGGGYTF.